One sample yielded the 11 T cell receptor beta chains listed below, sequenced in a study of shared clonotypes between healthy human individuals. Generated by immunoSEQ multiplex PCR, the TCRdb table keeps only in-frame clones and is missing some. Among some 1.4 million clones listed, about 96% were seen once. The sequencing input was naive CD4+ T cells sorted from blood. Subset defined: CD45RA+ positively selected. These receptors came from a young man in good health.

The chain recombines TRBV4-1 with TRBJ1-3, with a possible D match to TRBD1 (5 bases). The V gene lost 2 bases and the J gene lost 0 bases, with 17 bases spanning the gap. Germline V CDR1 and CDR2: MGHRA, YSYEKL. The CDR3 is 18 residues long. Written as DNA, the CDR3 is TGCGCCAGCAGCCAAATTGAGGGACCGATAAGCTCTGGAAACACCATATATTTT. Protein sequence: CASSQIEGPISSGNTIYF.

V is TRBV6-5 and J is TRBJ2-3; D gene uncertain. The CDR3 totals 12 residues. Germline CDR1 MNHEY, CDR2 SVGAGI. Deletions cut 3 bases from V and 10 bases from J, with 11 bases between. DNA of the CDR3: TGTGCCAGCAGTTATAAGGGCCAGGCGCAGTATTTT. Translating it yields CASSYKGQAQYF.

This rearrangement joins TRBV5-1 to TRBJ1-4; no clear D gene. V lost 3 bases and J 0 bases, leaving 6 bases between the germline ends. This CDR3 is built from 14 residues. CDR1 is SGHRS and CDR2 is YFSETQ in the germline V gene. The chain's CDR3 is CASSSEATNEKLFF. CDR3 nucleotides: TGCGCCAGCAGCTCGGAGGCAACTAATGAAAAACTGTTTTTT.

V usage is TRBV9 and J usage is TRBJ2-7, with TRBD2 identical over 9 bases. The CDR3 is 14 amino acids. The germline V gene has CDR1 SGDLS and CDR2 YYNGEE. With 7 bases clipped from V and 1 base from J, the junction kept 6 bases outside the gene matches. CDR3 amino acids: CASAGGRGSYEQYF. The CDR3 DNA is TGTGCCAGCGCCGGCGGGAGGGGATCCTACGAGCAGTACTTC.

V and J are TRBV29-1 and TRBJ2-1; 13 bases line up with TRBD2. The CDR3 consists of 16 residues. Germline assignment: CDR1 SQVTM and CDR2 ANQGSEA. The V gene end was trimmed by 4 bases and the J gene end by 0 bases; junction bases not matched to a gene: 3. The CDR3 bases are TGCAGCGTTGGGACTAGCGGGGGAAGCTCCTACAATGAGCAGTTCTTC. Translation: CSVGTSGGSSYNEQFF.

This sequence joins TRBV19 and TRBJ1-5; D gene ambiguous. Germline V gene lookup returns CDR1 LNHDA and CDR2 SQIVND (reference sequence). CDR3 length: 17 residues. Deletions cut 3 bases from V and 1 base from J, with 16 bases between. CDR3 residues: CASSIIPDLVSNQPQHF. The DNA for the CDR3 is TGTGCCAGTAGTATTATACCCGACCTTGTGAGCAATCAGCCCCAGCATTTT.

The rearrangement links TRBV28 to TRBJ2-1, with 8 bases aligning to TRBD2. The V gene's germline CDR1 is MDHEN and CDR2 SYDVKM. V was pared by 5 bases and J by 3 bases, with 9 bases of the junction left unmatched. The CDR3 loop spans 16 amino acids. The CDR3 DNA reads TGTGCCAGCAGTCCACATAGCGGGATGGGCTACAATGAGCAGTTCTTC. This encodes CASSPHSGMGYNEQFF.

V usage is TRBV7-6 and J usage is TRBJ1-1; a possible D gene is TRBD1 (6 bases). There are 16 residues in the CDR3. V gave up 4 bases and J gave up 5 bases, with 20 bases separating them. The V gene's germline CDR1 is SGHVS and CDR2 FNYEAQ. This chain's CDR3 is CASSSLGNRGRTEAFF. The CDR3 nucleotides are TGTGCCAGCAGCTCGCTAGGGAATCGGGGGCGGACTGAAGCTTTCTTT.

Written as DNA, the CDR3 is TGCACCAGCAGCTTCGGACAGCCCCCAATGGAGCAGTACTTC. Amino acids: CTSSFGQPPMEQYF. The chain joins TRBV1 to TRBJ2-7; TRBD1 was called by the table and not checked on the DNA. TRBV1 is reported as a pseudogene. The CDR3 extends over 14 amino acids.

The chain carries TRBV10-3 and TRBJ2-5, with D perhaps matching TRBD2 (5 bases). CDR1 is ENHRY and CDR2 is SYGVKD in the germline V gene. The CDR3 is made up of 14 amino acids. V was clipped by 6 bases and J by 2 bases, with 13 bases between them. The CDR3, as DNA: TGTGCCATCAGAGACGGACGGGATCAAGAGACCCAGTACTTC. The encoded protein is CAIRDGRDQETQYF.

CDR3 sequence: CASSPSTRTGGYEQYF. The CDR3, as DNA: TGTGCCAGCTCACCTTCTACCAGGACAGGGGGATACGAGCAGTACTTC. The V gene is TRBV18, the J gene TRBJ2-7; TRBD1 matches at 10 bases. Per germline, CDR1 KGHSH and CDR2 LQKENI. CDR3 length: 16 residues. J lost 4 bases, V lost 3 bases, and 9 bases had no gene match.